Listed below are T cell receptor beta chains from one sample, sequenced in a study of cytomegalovirus exposure and HLA in healthy donors. Sequencing was performed with immunoSEQ multiplex PCR; in TCRdb, only in-frame clones are kept and a portion is missing. The sample holds about 88,000 clones. The sequenced material came from PBMCs. The receptors derive from a girl aged 5 to 17 in good health and CMV-seropositive. Each CDR3 is given with its conserved first and last residue.

v_call cdr3_aa
TRBV2 CASSEALQGSDYEQYF
TRBV9 CASSVSTVRRTDEQFF
TRBV9 CASSVPSFPGSGGAAGELFF
TRBV6-1 CASILMTSGDNEQFF
TRBV7-9 CASSLQEISYEQYF
TRBV11-2 CASSLGRTGSSYEQYF
TRBV6-5 CASRTGTGSTGELFF
TRBV4-3 CASSQELGGGSQPQHF
TRBV6-1 CASSEGGGSIGYTF
TRBV4-1 CASSQDQALSGNTIYF
TRBV5-6 CASSLKVAMNTEAFF
TRBV10-3 CAIRPSRGRDTEAFF
TRBV30 CAWSGNRVRGYTF